This T cell receptor beta chain is from a study of T cell responses to AZD1222 COVID-19 vaccine. Study in general: Second doses at about 4 or about 12 weeks were pooled. Overall study results and limits: Most donors were white British, females outnumbered males, and clonal diversity was possibly underestimated. Compared with day 0, the breadth and depth of the Spike-specific TCR repertoire rose significantly after two doses of AZD1222.

Assay: immunoSEQ multiplex PCR; the TCRdb copy retains only in-frame clones and omits some. The sample lists about 85,000 clones, about 90% seen once, with roughly 15% in the top ten. As for this clone: The antigen remains undetermined.

The sample in question was peripheral blood, obtained on day 0 of AZD1222 vaccination. This TCR was sampled from an adult in good health.

CDR3 nucleotides: TGCGCCAGCAGCCCCGGGACTAACTGGGGCACAGATACGCAGTATTTT. Its translation is CASSPGTNWGTDTQYF. The V gene is TRBV5-1, the J gene TRBJ2-3; 7 positions match TRBD2. Germline trimming cut 4 bases from V and 1 base from J; bases unmatched to any gene: 9. The CDR3 spans 16 residues. The germline V gene encodes CDR1 SGHRS and CDR2 YFSETQ.